The rows below give T cell receptor beta chains drawn from one sample of a study of shared clonotypes between healthy human individuals. This table comes from immunoSEQ multiplex PCR, and its TCRdb copy is limited to in-frame clones, with some not included. The sample has fewer than 3 million clones, 85% to 95% seen once. Sequencing used naive CD4+ T cells from PBMCs. These receptors originate from a man aged 18 to 35 in good health. Some clones in this sample may be carry-over from other donors' samples. Each CDR3 is given with its conserved first and last residue. Fields, in order: V gene, J gene, D gene, clone size, CDR3 DNA, CDR3 protein. The D gene is left open where the match is weak. Rows may omit the clone size; those that give it use once, few, many or a size class.

v_gene: TRBV9
j_gene: TRBJ2-3
d_gene: NA
abundance: NA
CDR3nt: TGTGCCAGCAGCGTAGGCACAGATACGCAGTATTTT
CDR3aa: CASSVGTDTQYF

v_gene: TRBV10-3
j_gene: TRBJ2-7
d_gene: NA
abundance: NA
CDR3nt: TGTGCCATCAGTGCCGGGACGGCTCCCTACGAGCAGTACTTC
CDR3aa: CAISAGTAPYEQYF

v_gene: TRBV18
j_gene: TRBJ2-1
d_gene: TRBD1
abundance: NA
CDR3nt: TGTGCCAGCTCATTGGACAGGATTCAGTTCTTC
CDR3aa: CASSLDRIQFF

v_gene: TRBV11-3
j_gene: TRBJ2-3
d_gene: NA
abundance: NA
CDR3nt: TGTGCCAGCAGCTTAGGACAAGCTAGCACAGATACGCAGTATTTT
CDR3aa: CASSLGQASTDTQYF

v_gene: TRBV7-5
j_gene: TRBJ2-7
d_gene: NA
abundance: NA
CDR3nt: TGTGTCAGAAGCTTAGGCAGGGGTCCGTTCTACGAGCAGTACTTC
CDR3aa: CVRSLGRGPFYEQYF

v_gene: TRBV30
j_gene: TRBJ2-1
d_gene: NA
abundance: NA
CDR3nt: TGTGCCTGGAGTGTATCGAGGGGGAATGAGCAGTTCTTC
CDR3aa: CAWSVSRGNEQFF

v_gene: TRBV5-1
j_gene: TRBJ2-7
d_gene: TRBD1
abundance: NA
CDR3nt: TGCGCCAGCAGCTCGGACAGGCCTCCCTACGAGCAGTACTTC
CDR3aa: CASSSDRPPYEQYF

v_gene: TRBV5-1
j_gene: TRBJ2-4
d_gene: TRBD1
abundance: NA
CDR3nt: TGCGCCAGCAGCGCGGGACAGGGAAGGGCCAAAAACATTCAGTACTTC
CDR3aa: CASSAGQGRAKNIQYF

v_gene: TRBV5-1
j_gene: TRBJ2-7
d_gene: NA
abundance: NA
CDR3nt: TGCGCCAGCAGCATAGGGACATATCGCGAGCAGTACTTC
CDR3aa: CASSIGTYREQYF

v_gene: TRBV6-6
j_gene: TRBJ1-1
d_gene: NA
abundance: NA
CDR3nt: TGTGCCAGCAGCCGTATCCCGATGAACACTGAAGCTTTCTTT
CDR3aa: CASSRIPMNTEAFF

v_gene: TRBV5-4
j_gene: TRBJ2-7
d_gene: NA
abundance: NA
CDR3nt: TGTGCCAGCAGCCCCGGACAGCTTTCCTACGAGCAGTACTTC
CDR3aa: CASSPGQLSYEQYF

v_gene: TRBV19
j_gene: TRBJ2-3
d_gene: NA
abundance: NA
CDR3nt: TGTGCCAGTAGTGACCGGAGTGGGGATACGCAGTATTTT
CDR3aa: CASSDRSGDTQYF

v_gene: TRBV5-5
j_gene: TRBJ2-5
d_gene: TRBD1
abundance: once
CDR3nt: TGTGCCAGCAGGTCACAGGGGATCCAAGAGACCCAGTACTTC
CDR3aa: CASRSQGIQETQYF

v_gene: TRBV5-1
j_gene: TRBJ2-1
d_gene: NA
abundance: NA
CDR3nt: TGCGCCAGCAGCCTGGGAATAGCGGATTACAATGAGCAGTTCTTC
CDR3aa: CASSLGIADYNEQFF

v_gene: TRBV5-1
j_gene: TRBJ2-5
d_gene: NA
abundance: NA
CDR3nt: TGCGCCAGCAGGGGAACAAGGGGAGTCCTCGCAGAGACCCAGTACTTC
CDR3aa: CASRGTRGVLAETQYF

v_gene: TRBV28
j_gene: TRBJ1-1
d_gene: NA
abundance: NA
CDR3nt: TGTGCCAGCAGTTTTGGGGGGTCTCCGAACACTGAAGCTTTCTTT
CDR3aa: CASSFGGSPNTEAFF

v_gene: TRBV27
j_gene: TRBJ2-2
d_gene: TRBD1
abundance: NA
CDR3nt: TGTGCCAGCAGTTTATTTGTAACAGGGGCCGGGGAGCTGTTTTTT
CDR3aa: CASSLFVTGAGELFF

v_gene: TRBV4-3
j_gene: TRBJ1-2
d_gene: NA
abundance: NA
CDR3nt: TGCGCCAGCAGCCAAGATAACAGGGTAGGCGGCTACACCTTC
CDR3aa: CASSQDNRVGGYTF

v_gene: TRBV7-2
j_gene: TRBJ2-3
d_gene: NA
abundance: NA
CDR3nt: TGTGCCAGCAGCCAGCGAAGGGGTGGGGGGGCCAGCACAGATACGCAGTATTTT
CDR3aa: CASSQRRGGGASTDTQYF

v_gene: TRBV6-5
j_gene: TRBJ1-3
d_gene: NA
abundance: NA
CDR3nt: TGTGCCAGCAGCCACAGGTCTTCTGGAAACACCATATATTTT
CDR3aa: CASSHRSSGNTIYF

v_gene: TRBV19
j_gene: TRBJ1-1
d_gene: NA
abundance: NA
CDR3nt: TGTGCCAGTAGTGCCCGCGCGGCCAATAACGCGGCGGCTTTCTTT
CDR3aa: CASSARAANNAAAFF

v_gene: TRBV5-1
j_gene: TRBJ2-1
d_gene: NA
abundance: NA
CDR3nt: TGCGCCAGCAGCCTCCCCCAAAACAATGAGCAGTTCTTC
CDR3aa: CASSLPQNNEQFF

v_gene: TRBV7-3
j_gene: TRBJ2-1
d_gene: NA
abundance: NA
CDR3nt: TGTGCCAGCAGCCCTACCCGGCGGCGGGATAGGAGCGACAACAATGAGCAGTTCTTC
CDR3aa: CASSPTRRRDRSDNNEQFF

v_gene: TRBV6-6
j_gene: TRBJ2-3
d_gene: NA
abundance: NA
CDR3nt: TGTGCCAGCGAATGGGGGAGGACAGATACGCAGTATTTT
CDR3aa: CASEWGRTDTQYF

v_gene: TRBV5-6
j_gene: TRBJ2-5
d_gene: NA
abundance: once
CDR3nt: TGTGCCAGCAGCCGGTCGATGAACCAAGAGACCCAGTACTTC
CDR3aa: CASSRSMNQETQYF

v_gene: TRBV5-1
j_gene: TRBJ1-1
d_gene: NA
abundance: NA
CDR3nt: TGCGCCAGCAGCTTGGGACATATGAGCACTGAAGCTTTCTTT
CDR3aa: CASSLGHMSTEAFF

v_gene: TRBV5-1
j_gene: TRBJ1-5
d_gene: NA
abundance: NA
CDR3nt: TGCGCCAGCAGCTCCGATCCCGGGGATACTCAGCCCCAGCATTTT
CDR3aa: CASSSDPGDTQPQHF

v_gene: TRBV5-8
j_gene: TRBJ2-7
d_gene: TRBD2
abundance: NA
CDR3nt: TGTGCCAGCAGCTTGCCCCATGAGCGGGGGGTTTACGAGCAGTACTTC
CDR3aa: CASSLPHERGVYEQYF

v_gene: TRBV30
j_gene: TRBJ1-5
d_gene: TRBD1
abundance: few
CDR3nt: TGTGCCTGGAGTGTGGGGACAGGGCTGAATCAGCCCCAGCATTTT
CDR3aa: CAWSVGTGLNQPQHF

v_gene: TRBV28
j_gene: TRBJ2-7
d_gene: NA
abundance: NA
CDR3nt: TGTGCCAGCAGGTTAGACAGCTACGAGCAGTACTTC
CDR3aa: CASRLDSYEQYF

v_gene: TRBV7-8
j_gene: TRBJ2-1
d_gene: NA
abundance: NA
CDR3nt: TGTGCCAGCAGCTTCCGCTCATACAATGAGCAGTTCTTC
CDR3aa: CASSFRSYNEQFF

v_gene: TRBV2
j_gene: TRBJ1-1
d_gene: NA
abundance: NA
CDR3nt: TGTGCCAGCAGTGTCGGGACTATAACTGAAGCTTTCTTT
CDR3aa: CASSVGTITEAFF

v_gene: TRBV5-1
j_gene: TRBJ2-3
d_gene: NA
abundance: once
CDR3nt: TGCGCCAGCAGCTTTGCACTCCCTAGTACAGATACGCAGTATTTT
CDR3aa: CASSFALPSTDTQYF

v_gene: TRBV25-1
j_gene: TRBJ1-6
d_gene: NA
abundance: once
CDR3nt: TGTGCCAGCAGGGGGCCCAGGGATAATTCACCCCTCCACTTT
CDR3aa: CASRGPRDNSPLHF

v_gene: TRBV27
j_gene: TRBJ2-1
d_gene: NA
abundance: NA
CDR3nt: TGTGCCAGCAGTTTAAGGCCCTACAATGAGCAGTTCTTC
CDR3aa: CASSLRPYNEQFF

v_gene: TRBV28
j_gene: TRBJ1-5
d_gene: NA
abundance: once
CDR3nt: TGTGCCAGCAGTTTTGGCTCGAACAATCAGCCCCAGCATTTT
CDR3aa: CASSFGSNNQPQHF

v_gene: TRBV4-2
j_gene: TRBJ2-7
d_gene: TRBD1
abundance: NA
CDR3nt: TGTGCCAGCAGCCCCTCCGGGACAGGGGGGTACGAGCAGTACTTC
CDR3aa: CASSPSGTGGYEQYF

v_gene: TRBV6-6
j_gene: TRBJ1-5
d_gene: TRBD1
abundance: once
CDR3nt: TGTGCCACTCTTCGTGCAGGGGGGGGAAATCAGCCCCAGCATTTT
CDR3aa: CATLRAGGGNQPQHF

v_gene: TRBV28
j_gene: TRBJ2-7
d_gene: TRBD2
abundance: NA
CDR3nt: TGTGCCAGCAGTTCGAGCGGGAGGGGCCCCGAGCAGTACTTC
CDR3aa: CASSSSGRGPEQYF

v_gene: TRBV18
j_gene: TRBJ1-4
d_gene: NA
abundance: once
CDR3nt: TGTGCCAGCTCACCAGGACAGTTTCTTAATGAAAAACTGTTTTTT
CDR3aa: CASSPGQFLNEKLFF

v_gene: TRBV4-2
j_gene: TRBJ2-2
d_gene: NA
abundance: once
CDR3nt: TGTGCCAGCAGCCAAGATCTTACGGATGTGGGTCTGGGGGAGCTGTTTTTT
CDR3aa: CASSQDLTDVGLGELFF

v_gene: TRBV28
j_gene: TRBJ1-1
d_gene: NA
abundance: NA
CDR3nt: TGTGCCAGTGTCTCCGGCACTGAAGCTTTCTTT
CDR3aa: CASVSGTEAFF

v_gene: TRBV28
j_gene: TRBJ2-2
d_gene: TRBD1
abundance: NA
CDR3nt: TGTGCCAGCAGATCTCGACAGGGGTCCAACACCGGGGAGCTGTTTTTT
CDR3aa: CASRSRQGSNTGELFF

v_gene: TRBV5-1
j_gene: TRBJ2-3
d_gene: NA
abundance: once
CDR3nt: TGCGCCAGCAGCTTCAGTGGGGCAGATACGCAGTATTTT
CDR3aa: CASSFSGADTQYF

v_gene: TRBV9
j_gene: TRBJ2-3
d_gene: NA
abundance: NA
CDR3nt: TGTGCCAGCAGCGCCCTAACGGGGGCGACAGATACGCAGTATTTT
CDR3aa: CASSALTGATDTQYF

v_gene: TRBV19
j_gene: TRBJ2-5
d_gene: NA
abundance: NA
CDR3nt: TGTGCCAGTAGTGGCGGGATCCAAGAGACCCAGTACTTC
CDR3aa: CASSGGIQETQYF

v_gene: TRBV28
j_gene: TRBJ2-1
d_gene: NA
abundance: NA
CDR3nt: TGTGCCAGCAGTTTACTTATACGGGATGAGCAGTTCTTC
CDR3aa: CASSLLIRDEQFF

v_gene: TRBV7-2
j_gene: TRBJ2-7
d_gene: NA
abundance: NA
CDR3nt: TGTGCCAGCAGCTTACTAGGGACCTATAGCGAGCAGTACTTC
CDR3aa: CASSLLGTYSEQYF

v_gene: TRBV28
j_gene: TRBJ1-2
d_gene: NA
abundance: NA
CDR3nt: TGTGCCAGCAGTTTACTTCTGGGGGGAGGCTATGGCTACACCTTC
CDR3aa: CASSLLLGGGYGYTF

v_gene: TRBV7-9
j_gene: TRBJ2-1
d_gene: NA
abundance: NA
CDR3nt: TGTGCCAGCAGCTTAGGACAGCCTGGGACTGGCTTATACAATGAGCAGTTCTTC
CDR3aa: CASSLGQPGTGLYNEQFF